This T cell receptor (beta chain) was sequenced for a study of blood T cell repertoires in COVID-19. The overall study: COVID-19 samples from acute and convalescent phases originated in the United States, Italy and Spain. T cells, B-cell-depleted T cells, or PBMCs provided the cDNA or gDNA that served as material.

This study enrolled people aged about 18 to 100 from 24 US geographic areas. The germline V gene encodes CDR1 KGHDR and CDR2 SFDVKD. This CDR3 spans 15 amino acids. The germline V and J ends were trimmed by 2 bases and 5 bases, with 14 bases remaining between them. How the authors handled the data: Reference gene primer amplification yielded estimated nucleated cell counts. Measured with immunoSEQ multiplex PCR; TCRdb has only the in-frame clones, and not every one. The V and J calls and clone size come from that table; D and trimming were worked out from the DNA. This table has over 250,000 clones, roughly 80% appearing once.

The sequencing sample was made of PBMCs or T cells enriched from blood (not recorded which). This chain links TRBV24-1 with TRBJ2-5; D perhaps matches TRBD2 (6 bases). The sequence was obtained from a man aged 40-55 years who had been exposed to COVID-19. As DNA, the CDR3 is TGTGCCACCAGTGATTCTGGGGGGATGTGGGAGACCCAGTACTTC. This sequence encodes CATSDSGGMWETQYF.